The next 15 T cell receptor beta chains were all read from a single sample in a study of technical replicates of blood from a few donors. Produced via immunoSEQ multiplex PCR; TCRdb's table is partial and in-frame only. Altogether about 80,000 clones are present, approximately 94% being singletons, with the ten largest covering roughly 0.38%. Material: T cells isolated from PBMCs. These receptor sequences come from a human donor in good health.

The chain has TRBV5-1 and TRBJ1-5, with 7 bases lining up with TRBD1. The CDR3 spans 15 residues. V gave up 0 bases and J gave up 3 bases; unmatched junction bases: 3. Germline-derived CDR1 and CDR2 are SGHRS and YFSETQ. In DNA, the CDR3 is TGCGCCAGCAGCTTGGAGACAGGGAACAATCAGCCCCAGCATTTT. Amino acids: CASSLETGNNQPQHF.

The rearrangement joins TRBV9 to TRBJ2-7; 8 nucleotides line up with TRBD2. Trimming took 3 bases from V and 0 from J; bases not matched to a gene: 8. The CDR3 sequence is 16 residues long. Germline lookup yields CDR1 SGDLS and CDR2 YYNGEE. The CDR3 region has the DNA TGTGCCAGCAGCGGCAAGACTAGCGCGAGCTCCTACGAGCAGTACTTC. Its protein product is CASSGKTSASSYEQYF. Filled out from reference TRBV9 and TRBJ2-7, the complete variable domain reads DSGVTQTPKHLITATGQRVTLRCSPRSGDLSVYWYQQSLDQGLQFLIQYYNGEERAKGNILERFSAQQFPDLHSELNLSSLELGDSALYFCASSGKTSASSYEQYFGPGTRLTVT.

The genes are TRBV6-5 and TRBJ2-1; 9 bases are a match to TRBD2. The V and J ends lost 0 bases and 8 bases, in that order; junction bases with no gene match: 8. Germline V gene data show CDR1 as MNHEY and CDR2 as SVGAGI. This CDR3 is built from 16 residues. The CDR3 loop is CASSYSGSGRGYEQFF. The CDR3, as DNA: TGTGCCAGCAGTTACTCGGGTAGCGGGAGAGGCTATGAGCAGTTCTTC.

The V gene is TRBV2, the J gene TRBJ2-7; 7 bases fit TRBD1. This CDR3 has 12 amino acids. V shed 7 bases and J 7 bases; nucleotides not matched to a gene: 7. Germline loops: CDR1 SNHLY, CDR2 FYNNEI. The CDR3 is CASIGGPFEQYF. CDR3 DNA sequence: TGTGCCAGCATAGGGGGCCCCTTTGAGCAGTACTTC.

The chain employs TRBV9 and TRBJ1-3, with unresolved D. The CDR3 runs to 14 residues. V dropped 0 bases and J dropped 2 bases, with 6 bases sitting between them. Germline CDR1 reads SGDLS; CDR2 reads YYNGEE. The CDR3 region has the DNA TGTGCCAGCAGCGTAGGCGGAACTGGAAACACCATATATTTT. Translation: CASSVGGTGNTIYF. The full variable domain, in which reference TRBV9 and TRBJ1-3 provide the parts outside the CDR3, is DSGVTQTPKHLITATGQRVTLRCSPRSGDLSVYWYQQSLDQGLQFLIQYYNGEERAKGNILERFSAQQFPDLHSELNLSSLELGDSALYFCASSVGGTGNTIYFGEGSWLTVV.

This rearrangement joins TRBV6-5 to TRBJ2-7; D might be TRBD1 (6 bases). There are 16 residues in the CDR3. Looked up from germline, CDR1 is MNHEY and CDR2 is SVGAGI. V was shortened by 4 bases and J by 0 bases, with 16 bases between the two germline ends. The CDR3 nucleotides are TGTGCCAGCAGTTCCCCCCGCGAGGACAGCTCCTACGAGCAGTACTTC. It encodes CASSSPREDSSYEQYF.

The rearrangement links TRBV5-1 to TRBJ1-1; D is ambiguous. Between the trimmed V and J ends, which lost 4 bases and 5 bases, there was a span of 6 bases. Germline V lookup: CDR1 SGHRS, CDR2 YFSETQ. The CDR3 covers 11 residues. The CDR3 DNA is TGCGCCAGCAGCGGAGGAACTGAAGCTTTCTTT. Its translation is CASSGGTEAFF.

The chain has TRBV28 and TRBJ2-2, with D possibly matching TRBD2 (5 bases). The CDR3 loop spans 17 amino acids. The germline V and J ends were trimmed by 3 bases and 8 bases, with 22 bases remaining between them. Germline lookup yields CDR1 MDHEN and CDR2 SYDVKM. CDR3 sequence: CASSFGTRENPAGELFF. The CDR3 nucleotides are TGTGCCAGCAGTTTTGGAACACGGGAAAATCCCGCGGGGGAGCTGTTTTTT.

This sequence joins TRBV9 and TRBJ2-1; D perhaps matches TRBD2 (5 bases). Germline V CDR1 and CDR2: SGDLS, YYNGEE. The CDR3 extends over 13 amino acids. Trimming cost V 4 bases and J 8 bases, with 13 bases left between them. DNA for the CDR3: TGTGCCAGCAGCACCTCGGGATCTCATGAGCAGTTCTTC. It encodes CASSTSGSHEQFF.

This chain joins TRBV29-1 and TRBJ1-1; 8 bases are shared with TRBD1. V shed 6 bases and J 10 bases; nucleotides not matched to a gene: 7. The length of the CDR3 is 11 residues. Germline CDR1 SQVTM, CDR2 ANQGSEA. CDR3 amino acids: CSVDRALGAFF. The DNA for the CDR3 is TGCAGCGTGGACAGGGCCCTAGGAGCTTTCTTT.

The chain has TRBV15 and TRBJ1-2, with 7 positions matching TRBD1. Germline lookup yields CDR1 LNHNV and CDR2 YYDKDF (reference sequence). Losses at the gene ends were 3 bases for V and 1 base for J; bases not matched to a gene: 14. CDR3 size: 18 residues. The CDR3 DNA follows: TGTGCCACCAGCAGTTCTACCGGGACAGTTTTTAGTAACTATGGCTACACCTTC. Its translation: CATSSSTGTVFSNYGYTF.

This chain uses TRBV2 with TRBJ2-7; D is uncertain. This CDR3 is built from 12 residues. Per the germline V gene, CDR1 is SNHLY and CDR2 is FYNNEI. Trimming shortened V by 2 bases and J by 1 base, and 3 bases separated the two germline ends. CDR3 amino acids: CASSEQSYEQYF. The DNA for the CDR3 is TGTGCCAGCAGTGAACAGTCCTACGAGCAGTACTTC. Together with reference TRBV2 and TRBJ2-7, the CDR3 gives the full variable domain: EPEVTQTPSHQVTQMGQEVILRCVPISNHLYFYWYRQILGQKVEFLVSFYNNEISEKSEIFDDQFSVERPDGSNFTLKIRSTKLEDSAMYFCASSEQSYEQYFGPGTRLTVT.

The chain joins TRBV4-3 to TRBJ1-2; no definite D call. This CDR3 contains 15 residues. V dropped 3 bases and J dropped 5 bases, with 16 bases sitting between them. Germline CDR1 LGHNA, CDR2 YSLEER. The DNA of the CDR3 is TGCGCCAGCAGCCAGTACCGTGGAGGCGGATATGGCTACACCTTC. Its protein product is CASSQYRGGGYGYTF.

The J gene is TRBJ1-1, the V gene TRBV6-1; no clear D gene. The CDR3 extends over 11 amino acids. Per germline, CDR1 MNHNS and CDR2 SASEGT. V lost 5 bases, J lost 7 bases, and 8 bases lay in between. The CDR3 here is CASSSTVEAFF. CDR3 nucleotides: TGTGCCAGCAGTTCAACAGTTGAAGCTTTCTTT.

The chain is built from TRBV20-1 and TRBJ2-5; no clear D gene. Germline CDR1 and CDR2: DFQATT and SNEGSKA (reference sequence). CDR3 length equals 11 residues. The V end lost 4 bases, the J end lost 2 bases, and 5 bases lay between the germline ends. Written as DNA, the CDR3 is TGCAGTGCTACCCCTCAAGAGACCCAGTACTTC. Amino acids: CSATPQETQYF.